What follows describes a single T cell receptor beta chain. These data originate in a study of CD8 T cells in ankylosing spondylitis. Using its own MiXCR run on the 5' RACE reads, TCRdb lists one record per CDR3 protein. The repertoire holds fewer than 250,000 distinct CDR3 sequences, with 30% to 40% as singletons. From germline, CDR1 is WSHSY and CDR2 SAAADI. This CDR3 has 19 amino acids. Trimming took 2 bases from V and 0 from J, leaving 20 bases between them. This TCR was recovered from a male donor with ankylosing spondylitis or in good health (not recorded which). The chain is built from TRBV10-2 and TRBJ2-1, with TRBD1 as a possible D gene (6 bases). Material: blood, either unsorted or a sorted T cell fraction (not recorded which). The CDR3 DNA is TGCGCCAGCAGTGAGGCAGACAGGTATCGCACTAGCTCCTACAATGAGCAGTTCTTC. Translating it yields CASSEADRYRTSSYNEQFF.